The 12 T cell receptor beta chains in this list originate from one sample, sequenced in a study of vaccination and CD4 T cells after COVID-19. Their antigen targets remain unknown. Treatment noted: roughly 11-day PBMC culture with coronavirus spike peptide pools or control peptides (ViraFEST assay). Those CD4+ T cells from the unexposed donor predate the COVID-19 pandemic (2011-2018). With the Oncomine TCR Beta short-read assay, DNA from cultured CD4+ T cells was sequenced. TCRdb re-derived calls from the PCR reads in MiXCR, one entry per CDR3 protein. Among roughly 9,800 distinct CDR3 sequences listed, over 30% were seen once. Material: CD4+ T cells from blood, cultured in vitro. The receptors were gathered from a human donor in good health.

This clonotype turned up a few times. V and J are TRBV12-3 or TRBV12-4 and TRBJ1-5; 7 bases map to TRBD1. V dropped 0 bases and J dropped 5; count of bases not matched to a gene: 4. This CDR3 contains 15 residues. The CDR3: CASSLADRVDQPQHF. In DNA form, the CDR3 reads TGTGCCAGCAGTTTAGCTGACAGGGTGGATCAGCCCCAGCATTTT.

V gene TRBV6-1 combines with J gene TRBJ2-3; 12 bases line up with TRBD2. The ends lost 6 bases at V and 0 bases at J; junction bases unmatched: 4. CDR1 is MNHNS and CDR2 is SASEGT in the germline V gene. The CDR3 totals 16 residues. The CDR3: CASRPTSGGSTDTQYF. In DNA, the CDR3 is TGTGCCAGCAGGCCGACTAGCGGGGGAAGCACAGATACGCAGTATTTT.

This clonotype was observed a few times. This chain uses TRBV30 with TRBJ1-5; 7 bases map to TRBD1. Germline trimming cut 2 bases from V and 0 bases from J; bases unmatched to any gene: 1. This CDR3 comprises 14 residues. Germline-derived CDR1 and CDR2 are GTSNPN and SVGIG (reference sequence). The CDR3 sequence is CAWSQGDSNQPQHF. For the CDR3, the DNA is TGTGCCTGGAGTCAGGGGGATAGCAATCAGCCCCAGCATTTT.

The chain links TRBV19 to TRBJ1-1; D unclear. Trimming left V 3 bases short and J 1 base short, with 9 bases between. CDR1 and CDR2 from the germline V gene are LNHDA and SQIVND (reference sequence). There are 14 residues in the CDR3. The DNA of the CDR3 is TGTGCCAGTAGTATTTTTGGGCAGAACACTGAAGCTTTCTTT. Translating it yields CASSIFGQNTEAFF.

CDR3 sequence: CASSLGEVYGYTF. CDR3 sequence (DNA): TGTGCCAGCAGCTTAGGAGAGGTTTATGGCTACACCTTC. The rearrangement uses TRBV11-2 and TRBJ1-2, with D unresolved. The V end lost 1 base, the J end lost 5 bases, and 8 bases lay between the germline ends. The CDR3 covers 13 residues. CDR1 and CDR2 (germline): SGHAT, FQNNGV.

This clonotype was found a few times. The CDR3 sequence is CASSTDGQGGYTF. The CDR3 region has the DNA TGTGCCAGTAGTACCGACGGACAGGGAGGCTACACCTTC. The chain carries TRBV19 and TRBJ1-2, with TRBD1 matching 8 bases. This CDR3 contains 13 residues. The ends lost 4 bases at V and 8 bases at J; junction bases unmatched: 6. Germline V lookup: CDR1 LNHDA, CDR2 SQIVND (reference sequence).

CDR3 sequence reads: CSATAYRAGGSPLHF. The CDR3 coding sequence is TGCAGTGCTACAGCTTACAGGGCCGGGGGTTCACCCCTCCACTTT. The V and J genes are TRBV20-1 and TRBJ1-6; maybe TRBD1 (6 bases). Deletions cut 4 bases from V and 9 bases from J, with 19 bases between. The germline gives CDR1 DFQATT, CDR2 SNEGSKA (reference sequence). The length of the CDR3 is 15 residues.

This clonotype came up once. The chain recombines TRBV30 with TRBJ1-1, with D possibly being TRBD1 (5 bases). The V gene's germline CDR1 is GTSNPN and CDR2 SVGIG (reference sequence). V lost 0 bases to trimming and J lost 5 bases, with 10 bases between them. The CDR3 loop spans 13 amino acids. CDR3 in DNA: TGTGCCTGGAGTGTCTCCGGGGGGACTGAAGCTTTCTTT. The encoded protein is CAWSVSGGTEAFF.

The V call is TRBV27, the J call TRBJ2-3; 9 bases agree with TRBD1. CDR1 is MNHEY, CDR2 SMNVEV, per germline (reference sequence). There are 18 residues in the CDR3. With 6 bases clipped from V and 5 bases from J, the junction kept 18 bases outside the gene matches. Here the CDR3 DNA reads TGTGCCAGCAGCGACCCGGGACAGGGTTCATTCAGCGGAGATACGCAGTATTTT. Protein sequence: CASSDPGQGSFSGDTQYF.

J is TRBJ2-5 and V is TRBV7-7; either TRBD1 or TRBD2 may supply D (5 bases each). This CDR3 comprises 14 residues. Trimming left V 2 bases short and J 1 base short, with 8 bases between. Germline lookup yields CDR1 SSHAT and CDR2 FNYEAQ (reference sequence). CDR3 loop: CASSLSGLQETQYF. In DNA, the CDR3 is TGTGCCAGCAGCTTATCGGGGCTCCAAGAGACCCAGTACTTC.

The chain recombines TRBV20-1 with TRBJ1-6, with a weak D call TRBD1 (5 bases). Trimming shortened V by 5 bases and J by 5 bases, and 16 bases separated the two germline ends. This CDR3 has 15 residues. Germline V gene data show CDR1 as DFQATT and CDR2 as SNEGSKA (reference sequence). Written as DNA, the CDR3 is TGCAGTGCTTCGACAGCCCGTATGGATAATTCACCCCTCCACTTT. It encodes CSASTARMDNSPLHF.

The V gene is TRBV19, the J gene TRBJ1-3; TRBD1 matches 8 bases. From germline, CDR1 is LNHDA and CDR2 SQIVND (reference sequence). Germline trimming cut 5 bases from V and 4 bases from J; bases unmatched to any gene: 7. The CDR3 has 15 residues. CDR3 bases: TGTGCCAGTAGTCTTCAGGGGGCAAGAGGAAACACCATATATTTT. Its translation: CASSLQGARGNTIYF.